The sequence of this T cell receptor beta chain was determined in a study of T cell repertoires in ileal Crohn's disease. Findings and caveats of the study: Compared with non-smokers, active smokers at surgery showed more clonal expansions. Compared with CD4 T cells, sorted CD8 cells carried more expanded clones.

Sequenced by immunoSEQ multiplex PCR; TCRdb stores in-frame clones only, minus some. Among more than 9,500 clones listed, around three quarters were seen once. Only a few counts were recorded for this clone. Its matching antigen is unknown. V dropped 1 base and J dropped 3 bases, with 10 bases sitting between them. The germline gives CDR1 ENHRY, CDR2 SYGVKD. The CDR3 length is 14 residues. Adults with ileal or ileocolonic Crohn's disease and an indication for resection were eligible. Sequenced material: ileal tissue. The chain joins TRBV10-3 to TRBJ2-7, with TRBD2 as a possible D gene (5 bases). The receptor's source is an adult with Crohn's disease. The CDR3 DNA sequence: TGTGCCATCAGTGAGTTAAGGACTCTCTACGAGCAGTACTTC. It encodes CAISELRTLYEQYF.